This T cell receptor beta chain was captured in a study of blood T cell repertoires in COVID-19. Under the authors' procedure: Amplification with reference gene primers provided the estimates of nucleated cell counts. The method was immunoSEQ multiplex PCR; TCRdb's version includes in-frame clones alone and lacks a portion of them. The DNA was the basis for D and trimming; V, J and clone size are from that table. Here the sample spans about 500,000 clones, 87% being singletons. This CDR3 is 16 amino acids long. Germline V gene lookup returns CDR1 LGHDT and CDR2 YNNKEL (reference sequence). V dropped 1 base and J dropped 0 bases, with 11 bases sitting between them. Individuals drawn from 20 to 30 US areas were roughly 18 to 95 years old.

The sequenced sample was PBMCs or T cells enriched from blood (not recorded which). The TCR sequence derives from a young woman who had recovered from COVID-19. This chain uses TRBV3-1 (or the pseudogene TRBV3-2) with TRBJ2-3; TRBD2 is a possible D gene (5 bases). The CDR3 DNA reads TGTGCCAGCAGCCAAGCTGAGGGCCCCAGCACAGATACGCAGTATTTT. Protein product: CASSQAEGPSTDTQYF.